The rows below give T cell receptor beta chains drawn from one sample of a study of early stage breast cancer tumors. Profiling relied on immunoSEQ multiplex PCR, and the TCRdb table lists in-frame clones only, not all of them. This repertoire shows around 20,000 clones, about four fifths found once; its top ten account for approximately 1.8%. Sequencing input: blood. These receptors came from a person aged 65 to 79 with breast cancer. CDR3s include the opening cysteine and the closing phenylalanine or tryptophan. D genes are given only for firm matches. Not all rows give a size; the values are once, few, many and, for expanded clones, a class.

d_call: .; v_call: TRBV18; j_call: TRBJ2-5; clone_size: once; cdr3_aa: CASSPMAGAYLETQYF; cdr3_nt: TGTGCCAGCTCACCAATGGCGGGGGCCTATCTAGAGACCCAGTACTTC
d_call: TRBD1; v_call: TRBV6-5; j_call: TRBJ2-7; clone_size: .; cdr3_aa: CASSDRGRPYEQYF; cdr3_nt: TGTGCCAGCAGCGACAGGGGGCGCCCCTACGAGCAGTACTTC
d_call: .; v_call: TRBV19; j_call: TRBJ1-1; clone_size: .; cdr3_aa: CATSVGRGTEAFF; cdr3_nt: TGTGCCACCTCAGTGGGAAGGGGCACTGAAGCTTTCTTT
d_call: TRBD2; v_call: TRBV11-1; j_call: TRBJ2-5; clone_size: .; cdr3_aa: CASSLGQSGGGEYF; cdr3_nt: TGTGCCAGCAGCTTGGGACAAAGTGGCGGGGGGGAGTACTTC
d_call: TRBD2; v_call: TRBV19; j_call: TRBJ2-1; clone_size: .; cdr3_aa: CASSILSAGGHNEQFF; cdr3_nt: TGTGCCAGTAGTATTCTCTCAGCGGGGGGACACAATGAGCAGTTCTTC
d_call: TRBD2; v_call: TRBV6-6; j_call: TRBJ2-5; clone_size: .; cdr3_aa: CASLTSGDQETQYF; cdr3_nt: TGTGCCAGCCTGACTAGCGGGGACCAAGAGACCCAGTACTTC
d_call: TRBD2; v_call: TRBV2; j_call: TRBJ2-1; clone_size: .; cdr3_aa: CASSEMALRGNEQFF; cdr3_nt: TGTGCCAGCAGTGAAATGGCCCTGCGGGGGAATGAGCAGTTCTTC
d_call: TRBD2; v_call: TRBV5-1; j_call: TRBJ2-7; clone_size: .; cdr3_aa: CASSLLASGNNEQYF; cdr3_nt: TGCGCCAGCAGCTTGCTGGCTAGCGGGAACAACGAGCAGTACTTC
d_call: .; v_call: TRBV5-1; j_call: TRBJ2-2; clone_size: .; cdr3_aa: CASSMDRNTGELFF; cdr3_nt: TGCGCCAGCAGCATGGACAGAAACACCGGGGAGCTGTTTTTT
d_call: TRBD2; v_call: TRBV5-1; j_call: TRBJ2-5; clone_size: .; cdr3_aa: CASSRTGTSEETQYF; cdr3_nt: TGCGCCAGCAGCAGGACCGGGACTAGCGAAGAGACCCAGTACTTC
d_call: TRBD1; v_call: TRBV5-1; j_call: TRBJ2-7; clone_size: .; cdr3_aa: CASSLEGQSYEQYF; cdr3_nt: TGCGCCAGCAGCTTGGAGGGACAGTCCTACGAGCAGTACTTC
d_call: .; v_call: TRBV27; j_call: TRBJ1-1; clone_size: .; cdr3_aa: CASSHGREATEAFF; cdr3_nt: TGTGCCAGCAGTCATGGGAGGGAGGCCACTGAAGCTTTCTTT
d_call: TRBD1; v_call: TRBV9; j_call: TRBJ2-2; clone_size: few; cdr3_aa: CASSAPWQGAITGELFF; cdr3_nt: TGTGCCAGCAGCGCCCCTTGGCAGGGGGCGATCACCGGGGAGCTGTTTTTT
d_call: .; v_call: TRBV7-2; j_call: TRBJ1-4; clone_size: few; cdr3_aa: CASSLVFPQGANEKLFF; cdr3_nt: TGTGCCAGCAGCTTAGTATTCCCACAGGGAGCTAATGAAAAACTGTTTTTT
d_call: TRBD1; v_call: TRBV5-1; j_call: TRBJ2-7; clone_size: .; cdr3_aa: CASSSQGARGYEQYF; cdr3_nt: TGCGCCAGCAGCTCACAGGGGGCGCGGGGCTACGAGCAGTACTTC